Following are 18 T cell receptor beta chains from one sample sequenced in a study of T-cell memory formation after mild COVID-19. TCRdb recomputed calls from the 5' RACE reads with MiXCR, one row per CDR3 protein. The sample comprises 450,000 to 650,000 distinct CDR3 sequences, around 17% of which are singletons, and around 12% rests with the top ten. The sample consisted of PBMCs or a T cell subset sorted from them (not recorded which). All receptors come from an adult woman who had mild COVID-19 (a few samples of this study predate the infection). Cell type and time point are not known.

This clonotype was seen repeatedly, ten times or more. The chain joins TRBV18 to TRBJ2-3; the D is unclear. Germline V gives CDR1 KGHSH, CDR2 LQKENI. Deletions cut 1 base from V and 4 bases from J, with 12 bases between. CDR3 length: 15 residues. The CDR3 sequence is CASSPQTGGPDTQYF. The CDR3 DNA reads TGTGCCAGCTCACCACAGACCGGTGGGCCAGATACGCAGTATTTT.

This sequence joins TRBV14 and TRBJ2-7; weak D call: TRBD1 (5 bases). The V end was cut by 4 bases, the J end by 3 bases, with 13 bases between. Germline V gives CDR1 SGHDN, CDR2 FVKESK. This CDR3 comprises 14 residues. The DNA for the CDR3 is TGTGCCAGCAGCCGTGGGGCCCTATTCTACGAGCAGTACTTC. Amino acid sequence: CASSRGALFYEQYF.

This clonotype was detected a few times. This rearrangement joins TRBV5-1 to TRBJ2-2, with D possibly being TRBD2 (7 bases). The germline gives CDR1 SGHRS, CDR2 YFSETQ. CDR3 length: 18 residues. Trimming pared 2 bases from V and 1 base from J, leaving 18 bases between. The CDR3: CASSFTGGLRQNTGELFF. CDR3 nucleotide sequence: TGCGCCAGCAGCTTTACGGGGGGCCTAAGACAGAACACCGGGGAGCTGTTTTTT. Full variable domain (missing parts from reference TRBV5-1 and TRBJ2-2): KAGVTQTPRYLIKTRGQQVTLSCSPISGHRSVSWYQQTPGQGLQFLFEYFSETQRNKGNFPGRFSGRQFSNSRSEMNVSTLELGDSALYLCASSFTGGLRQNTGELFFGEGSRLTVL.

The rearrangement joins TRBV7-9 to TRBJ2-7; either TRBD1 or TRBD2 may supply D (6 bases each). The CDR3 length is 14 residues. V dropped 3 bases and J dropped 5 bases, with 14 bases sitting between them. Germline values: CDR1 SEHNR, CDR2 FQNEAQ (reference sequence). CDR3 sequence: CASSFSGAVDEQYF. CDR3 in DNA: TGTGCCAGCAGCTTCTCGGGGGCTGTGGACGAGCAGTACTTC.

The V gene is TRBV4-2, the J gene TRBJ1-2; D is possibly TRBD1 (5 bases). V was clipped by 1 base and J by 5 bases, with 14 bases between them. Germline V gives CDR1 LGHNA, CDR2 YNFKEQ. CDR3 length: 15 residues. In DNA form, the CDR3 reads TGTGCCAGCAGCCAAGTCGGGACGGGCACTTATGGCTACACCTTC. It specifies CASSQVGTGTYGYTF.

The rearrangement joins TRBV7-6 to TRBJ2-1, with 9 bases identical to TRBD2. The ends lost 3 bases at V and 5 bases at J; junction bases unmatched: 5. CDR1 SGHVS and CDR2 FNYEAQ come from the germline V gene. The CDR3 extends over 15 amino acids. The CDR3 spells CASSFASGANNEQFF. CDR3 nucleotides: TGTGCCAGCAGCTTTGCTAGCGGGGCAAACAATGAGCAGTTCTTC.

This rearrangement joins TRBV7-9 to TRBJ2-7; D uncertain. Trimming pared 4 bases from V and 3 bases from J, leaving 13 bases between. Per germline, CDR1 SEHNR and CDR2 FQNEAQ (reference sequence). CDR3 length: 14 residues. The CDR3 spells CASSSESQLYEQYF. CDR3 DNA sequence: TGTGCCAGCAGCTCGGAAAGCCAACTCTACGAGCAGTACTTC.

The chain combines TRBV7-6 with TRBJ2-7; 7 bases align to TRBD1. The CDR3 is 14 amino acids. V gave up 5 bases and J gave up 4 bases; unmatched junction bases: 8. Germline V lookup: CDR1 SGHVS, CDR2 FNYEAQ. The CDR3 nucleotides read TGTGCCAGCAGCCCCAGACAGGGTTTTTACGAGCAGTACTTC. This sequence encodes CASSPRQGFYEQYF.

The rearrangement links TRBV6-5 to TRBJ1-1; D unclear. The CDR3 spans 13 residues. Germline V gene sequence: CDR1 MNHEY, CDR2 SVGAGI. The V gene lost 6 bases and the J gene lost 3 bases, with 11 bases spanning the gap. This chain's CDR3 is CASRETWDTEAFF. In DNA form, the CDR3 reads TGTGCCAGCAGAGAAACCTGGGACACTGAAGCTTTCTTT.

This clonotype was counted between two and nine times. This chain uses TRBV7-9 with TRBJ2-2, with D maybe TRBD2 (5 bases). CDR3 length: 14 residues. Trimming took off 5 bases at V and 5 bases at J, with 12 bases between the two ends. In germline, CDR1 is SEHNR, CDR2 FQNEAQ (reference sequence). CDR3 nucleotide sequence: TGTGCCAGCAGCGCCAAAGGAGGAACCGGGGAGCTGTTTTTT. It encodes CASSAKGGTGELFF.

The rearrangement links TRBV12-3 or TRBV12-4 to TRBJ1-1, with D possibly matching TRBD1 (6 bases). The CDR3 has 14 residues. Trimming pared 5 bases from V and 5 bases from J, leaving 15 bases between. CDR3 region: CASSETGSRTEAFF. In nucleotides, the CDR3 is TGTGCCAGCAGTGAAACAGGGTCGAGGACTGAAGCTTTCTTT.

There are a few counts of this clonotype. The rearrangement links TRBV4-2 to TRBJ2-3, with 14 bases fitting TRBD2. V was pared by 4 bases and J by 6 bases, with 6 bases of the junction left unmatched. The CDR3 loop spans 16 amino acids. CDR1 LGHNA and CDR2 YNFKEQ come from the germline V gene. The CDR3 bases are TGTGCCAGCAGCCCTGGGACTAGCGGGAGTAAGGATACGCAGTATTTT. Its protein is CASSPGTSGSKDTQYF.

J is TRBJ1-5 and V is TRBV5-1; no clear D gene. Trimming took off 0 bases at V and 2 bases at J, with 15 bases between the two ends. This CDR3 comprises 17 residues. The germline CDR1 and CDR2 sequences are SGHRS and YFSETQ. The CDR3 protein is CASSLVPGHTGNQPQHF. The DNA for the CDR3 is TGCGCCAGCAGCTTGGTTCCCGGGCACACGGGCAATCAGCCCCAGCATTTT.

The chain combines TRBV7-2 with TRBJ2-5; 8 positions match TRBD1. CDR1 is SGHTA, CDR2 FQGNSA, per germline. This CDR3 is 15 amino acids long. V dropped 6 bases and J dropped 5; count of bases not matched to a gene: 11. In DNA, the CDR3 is TGTGCCAGCAGAACATGGCAGGGGGCGAGGGAGACCCAGTACTTC. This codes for CASRTWQGARETQYF.

The CDR3 is CASSLKTTVTDTQYF. The CDR3, as DNA: TGCGCCAGCAGCTTGAAGACGACAGTTACAGATACGCAGTATTTT. The chain is built from TRBV5-1 and TRBJ2-3; weak D call: TRBD1 (5 bases). Germline V gene data show CDR1 as SGHRS and CDR2 as YFSETQ. V lost 1 base and J lost 3, with 12 bases in between. This CDR3 spans 15 amino acids.

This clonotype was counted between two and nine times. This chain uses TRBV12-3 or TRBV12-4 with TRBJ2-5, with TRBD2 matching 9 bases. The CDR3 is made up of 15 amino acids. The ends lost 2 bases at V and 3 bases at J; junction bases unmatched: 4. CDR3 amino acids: CASSLLAGWEETQYF. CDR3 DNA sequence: TGTGCCAGCAGTTTACTAGCGGGATGGGAAGAGACCCAGTACTTC.

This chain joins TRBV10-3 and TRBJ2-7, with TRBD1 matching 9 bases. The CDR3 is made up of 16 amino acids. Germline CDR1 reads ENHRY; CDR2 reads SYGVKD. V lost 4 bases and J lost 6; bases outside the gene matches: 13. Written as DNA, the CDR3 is TGTGCCATCAGTGGTTCGTCCCCCGGGACAGGGTCCGAGCAGTACTTC. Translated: CAISGSSPGTGSEQYF.

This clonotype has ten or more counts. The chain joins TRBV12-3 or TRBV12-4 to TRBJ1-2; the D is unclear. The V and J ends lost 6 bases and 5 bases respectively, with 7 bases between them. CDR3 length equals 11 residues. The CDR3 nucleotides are TGTGCCAGCAGGGATTCTTATGGCTACACCTTC. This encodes CASRDSYGYTF.